This T cell receptor beta chain was obtained from a study of shared clonotypes between healthy human individuals. Authors' analysis steps: Junction-only sequences produced by ImmunoSEQ had no quality scores, so filtering differed. The protocol was immunoSEQ multiplex PCR, while the TCRdb copy is restricted to in-frame clones and leaves out a portion. That table furnishes V, J and clone size, whereas the DNA furnished D and trimming. The profile shows 1.5 million to 2.5 million clones, approximately 95% of them singletons. Comment on this clone: Its antigen is unidentified.

CD45RO negativity and positive selection for CCR7 defined naive CD8 cells, a population that excluded terminally differentiated effector memory CD45RA+ cells. Free of recent acute infections or vaccinations, the donors were healthy HIV-negative adults. Study results and limitations: Memory subsets generally showed lower estimated richness than naive subsets.

The germline V gene encodes CDR1 SGHNT and CDR2 YYREEE (reference sequence). The ends lost 4 bases at V and 3 bases at J; junction bases unmatched: 6. The CDR3 length is 14 residues. Sequencing used naive CD8+ T cells sorted from blood. The gene calls are TRBV5-4 and TRBJ2-7, with TRBD1 identical over 8 bases. The sequence was collected from a man younger than 35 in good health. CDR3 loop: CASSGTGKVYEQYF. The DNA for the CDR3 is TGTGCCAGCAGCGGGACAGGAAAGGTCTACGAGCAGTACTTC.